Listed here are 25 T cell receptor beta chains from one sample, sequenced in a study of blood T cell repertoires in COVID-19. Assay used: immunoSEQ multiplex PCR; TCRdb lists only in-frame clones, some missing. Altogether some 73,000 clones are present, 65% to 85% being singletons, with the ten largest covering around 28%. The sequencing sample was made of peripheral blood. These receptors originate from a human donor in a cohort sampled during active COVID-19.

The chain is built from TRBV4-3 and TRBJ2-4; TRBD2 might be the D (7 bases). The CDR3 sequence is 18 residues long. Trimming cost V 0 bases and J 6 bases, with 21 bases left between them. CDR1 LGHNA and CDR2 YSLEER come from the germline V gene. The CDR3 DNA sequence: TGCGCCAGCAGCCAAGATCTTGTGGGGGGGCCGGTCGGAAACATTCAGTACTTC. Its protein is CASSQDLVGGPVGNIQYF.

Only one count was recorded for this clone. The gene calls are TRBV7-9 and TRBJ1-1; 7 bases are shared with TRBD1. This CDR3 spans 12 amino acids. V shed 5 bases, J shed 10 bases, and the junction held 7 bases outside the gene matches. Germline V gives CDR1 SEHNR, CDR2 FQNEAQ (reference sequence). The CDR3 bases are TGTGCCAGCAGCACAGGGGACGCAGTAGCTTTCTTT. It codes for CASSTGDAVAFF.

The CDR3 DNA is TGTGCCAGCAGCCCAGGACTGCAGGGGGCAAACACTGAAGCTTTCTTT. This codes for CASSPGLQGANTEAFF. The chain employs TRBV5-6 and TRBJ1-1, with 8 bases aligning to TRBD1. The germline CDR1 and CDR2 sequences are SGHDT and YYEEEE. The CDR3 sequence is 16 residues long. After removal of 4 bases from V and 2 bases from J, the junction contained 10 bases not matched to a gene.

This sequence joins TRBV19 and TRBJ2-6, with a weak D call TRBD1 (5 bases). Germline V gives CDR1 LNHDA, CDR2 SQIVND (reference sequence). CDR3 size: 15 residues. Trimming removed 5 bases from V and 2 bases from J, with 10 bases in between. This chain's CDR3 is CASSPGRAGANVLTF. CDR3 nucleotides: TGTGCCAGTAGTCCCGGCAGGGCTGGGGCCAACGTCCTGACTTTC.

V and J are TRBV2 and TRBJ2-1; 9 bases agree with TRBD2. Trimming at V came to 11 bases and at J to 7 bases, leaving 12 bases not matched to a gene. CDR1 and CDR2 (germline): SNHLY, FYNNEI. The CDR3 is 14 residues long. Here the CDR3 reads CASSDAGGRNEQFF. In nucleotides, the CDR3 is TGTGCCTCTAGCGATGCGGGGGGGCGAAATGAGCAGTTCTTC.

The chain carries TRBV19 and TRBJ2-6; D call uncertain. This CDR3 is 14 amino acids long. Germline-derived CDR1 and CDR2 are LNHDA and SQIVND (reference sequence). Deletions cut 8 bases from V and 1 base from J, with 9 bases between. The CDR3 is CASYPGSGANVLTF. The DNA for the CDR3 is TGTGCCAGTTATCCCGGGTCTGGGGCCAACGTCCTGACTTTC.

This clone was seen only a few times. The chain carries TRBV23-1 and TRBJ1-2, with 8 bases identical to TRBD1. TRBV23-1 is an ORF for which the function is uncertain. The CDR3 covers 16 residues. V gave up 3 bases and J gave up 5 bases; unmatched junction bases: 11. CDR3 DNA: TGCGCCAGCAGTCACCCCGGACAGGGAGGATGTTATGGCTACACCTTC. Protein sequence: CASSHPGQGGCYGYTF.

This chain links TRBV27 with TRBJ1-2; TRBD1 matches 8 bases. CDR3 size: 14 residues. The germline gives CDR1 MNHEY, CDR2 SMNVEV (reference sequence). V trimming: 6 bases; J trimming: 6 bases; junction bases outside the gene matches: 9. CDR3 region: CASRPFGQGNGYTF. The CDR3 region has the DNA TGTGCCAGCAGACCCTTCGGACAGGGAAATGGCTACACCTTC.

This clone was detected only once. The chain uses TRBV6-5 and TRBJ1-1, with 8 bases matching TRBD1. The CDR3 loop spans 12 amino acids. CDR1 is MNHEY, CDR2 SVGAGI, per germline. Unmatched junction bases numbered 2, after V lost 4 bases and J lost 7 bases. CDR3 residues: CASSLQGVEAFF. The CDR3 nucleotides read TGTGCCAGCAGTTTACAGGGGGTTGAAGCTTTCTTT.

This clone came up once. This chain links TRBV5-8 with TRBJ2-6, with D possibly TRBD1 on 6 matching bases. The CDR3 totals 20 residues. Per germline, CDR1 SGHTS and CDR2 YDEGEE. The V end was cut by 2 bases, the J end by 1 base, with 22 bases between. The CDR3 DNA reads TGTGCCAGCAGCTTTCCCCGGGACACCCTTCGTGGGTCTGGGGCCAACGTCCTGACTTTC. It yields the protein CASSFPRDTLRGSGANVLTF.

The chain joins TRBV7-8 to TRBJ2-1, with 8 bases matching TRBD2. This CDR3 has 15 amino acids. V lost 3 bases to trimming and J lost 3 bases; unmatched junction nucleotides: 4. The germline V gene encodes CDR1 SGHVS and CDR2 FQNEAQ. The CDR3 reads CASSFGTSGYNEQFF. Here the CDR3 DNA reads TGTGCCAGCAGCTTCGGGACTAGTGGCTACAATGAGCAGTTCTTC.

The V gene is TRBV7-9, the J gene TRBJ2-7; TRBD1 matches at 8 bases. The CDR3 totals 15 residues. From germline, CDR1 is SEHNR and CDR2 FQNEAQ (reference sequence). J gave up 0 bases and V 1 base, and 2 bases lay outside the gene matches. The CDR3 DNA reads TGTGCCAGCAGCTTAGGGGACAGGATCTCCTACGAGCAGTACTTC. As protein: CASSLGDRISYEQYF.

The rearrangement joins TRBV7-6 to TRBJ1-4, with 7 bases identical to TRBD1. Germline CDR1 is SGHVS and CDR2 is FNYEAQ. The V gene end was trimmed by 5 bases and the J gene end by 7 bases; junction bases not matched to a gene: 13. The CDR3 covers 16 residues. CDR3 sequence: CASSKAIGGLGEKLFF. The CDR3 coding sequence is TGTGCCAGCAGCAAAGCTATAGGGGGCCTGGGTGAAAAACTGTTTTTT.

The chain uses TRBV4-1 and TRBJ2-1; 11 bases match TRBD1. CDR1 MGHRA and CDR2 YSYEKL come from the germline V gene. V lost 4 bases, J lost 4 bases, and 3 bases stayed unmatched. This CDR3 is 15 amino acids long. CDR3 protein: CASSRRDRGYNEQFF. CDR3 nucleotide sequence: TGCGCCAGCAGCCGCCGGGACAGGGGGTACAATGAGCAGTTCTTC.

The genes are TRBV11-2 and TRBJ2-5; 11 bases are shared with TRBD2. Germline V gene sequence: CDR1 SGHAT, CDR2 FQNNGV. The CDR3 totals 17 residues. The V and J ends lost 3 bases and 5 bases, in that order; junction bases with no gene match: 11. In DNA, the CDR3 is TGTGCCAGCAGCTTCCCGACTAGCGGGGTTATTTTCGAGACCCAGTACTTC. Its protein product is CASSFPTSGVIFETQYF.

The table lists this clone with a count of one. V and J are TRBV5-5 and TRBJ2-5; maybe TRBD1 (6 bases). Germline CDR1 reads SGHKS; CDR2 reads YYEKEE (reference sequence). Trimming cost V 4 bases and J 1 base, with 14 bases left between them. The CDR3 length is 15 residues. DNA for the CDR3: TGTGCCAGCAGCCCAGGGGACGGAGGCCAAGAGACCCAGTACTTC. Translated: CASSPGDGGQETQYF.

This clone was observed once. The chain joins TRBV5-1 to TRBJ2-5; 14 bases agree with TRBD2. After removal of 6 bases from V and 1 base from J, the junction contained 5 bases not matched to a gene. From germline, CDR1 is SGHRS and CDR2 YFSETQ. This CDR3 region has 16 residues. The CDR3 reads CASNHGTSGGQETQYF. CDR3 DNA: TGCGCCAGCAACCACGGGACTAGCGGGGGCCAAGAGACCCAGTACTTC. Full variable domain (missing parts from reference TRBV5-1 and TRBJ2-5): KAGVTQTPRYLIKTRGQQVTLSCSPISGHRSVSWYQQTPGQGLQFLFEYFSETQRNKGNFPGRFSGRQFSNSRSEMNVSTLELGDSALYLCASNHGTSGGQETQYFGPGTRLLVL.

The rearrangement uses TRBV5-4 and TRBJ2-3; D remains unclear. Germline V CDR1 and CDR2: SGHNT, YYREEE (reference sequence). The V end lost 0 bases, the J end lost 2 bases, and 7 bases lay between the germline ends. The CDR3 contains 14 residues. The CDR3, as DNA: TGTGCCAGCAGCTTGGATAGATACACAGATACGCAGTATTTT. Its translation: CASSLDRYTDTQYF. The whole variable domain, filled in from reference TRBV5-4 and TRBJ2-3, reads ETGVTQSPTHLIKTRGQQVTLRCSSQSGHNTVSWYQQALGQGPQFIFQYYREEENGRGNFPPRFSGLQFPNYSSELNVNALELDDSALYLCASSLDRYTDTQYFGPGTRLTVL.

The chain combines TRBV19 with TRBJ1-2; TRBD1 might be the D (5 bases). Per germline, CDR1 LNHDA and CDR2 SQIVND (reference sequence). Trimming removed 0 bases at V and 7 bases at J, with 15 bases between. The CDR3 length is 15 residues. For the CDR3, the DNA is TGTGCCAGTAGTATAGAGACAGAACTATGGCGTGGCTACACCTTC. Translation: CASSIETELWRGYTF.

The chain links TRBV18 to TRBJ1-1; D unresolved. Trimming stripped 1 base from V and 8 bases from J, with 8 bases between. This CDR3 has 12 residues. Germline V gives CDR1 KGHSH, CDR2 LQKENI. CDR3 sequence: CASSPQEKEAFF. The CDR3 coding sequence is TGTGCCAGCTCACCACAGGAGAAAGAAGCTTTCTTT.

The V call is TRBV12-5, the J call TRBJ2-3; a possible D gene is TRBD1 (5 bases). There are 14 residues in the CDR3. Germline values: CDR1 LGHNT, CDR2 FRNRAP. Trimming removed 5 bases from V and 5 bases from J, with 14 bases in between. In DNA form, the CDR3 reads TGTGCTAGTGGTAGCAGGGTCTGGGAAGATACGCAGTATTTT. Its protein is CASGSRVWEDTQYF.

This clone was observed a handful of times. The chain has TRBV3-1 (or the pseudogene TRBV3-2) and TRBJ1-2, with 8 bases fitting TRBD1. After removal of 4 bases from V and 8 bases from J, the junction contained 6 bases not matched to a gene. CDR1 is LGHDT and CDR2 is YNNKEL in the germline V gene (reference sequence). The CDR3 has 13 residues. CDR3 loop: CASSPDRGGGYTF. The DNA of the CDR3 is TGTGCCAGCAGCCCTGACAGGGGAGGCGGCTACACCTTC.

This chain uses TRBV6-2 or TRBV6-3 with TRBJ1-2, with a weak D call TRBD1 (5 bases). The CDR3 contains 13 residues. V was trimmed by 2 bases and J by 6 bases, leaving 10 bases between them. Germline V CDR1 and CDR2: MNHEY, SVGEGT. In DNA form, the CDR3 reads TGTGCCAGCAGTTACGGAGGGACGGATGGCTACACCTTC. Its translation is CASSYGGTDGYTF.

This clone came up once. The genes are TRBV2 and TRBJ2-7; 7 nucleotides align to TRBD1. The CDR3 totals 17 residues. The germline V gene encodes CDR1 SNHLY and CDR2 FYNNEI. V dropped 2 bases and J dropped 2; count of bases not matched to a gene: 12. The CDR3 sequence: CASSETFPGQRTYEQYF. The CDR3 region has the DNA TGTGCCAGCAGTGAAACTTTCCCGGGACAGAGAACCTACGAGCAGTACTTC.

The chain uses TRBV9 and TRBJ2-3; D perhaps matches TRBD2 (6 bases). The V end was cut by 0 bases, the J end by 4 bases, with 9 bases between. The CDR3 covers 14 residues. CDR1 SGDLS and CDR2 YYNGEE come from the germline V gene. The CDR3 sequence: CASSVDWGADTQYF. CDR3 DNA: TGTGCCAGCAGCGTAGACTGGGGGGCAGATACGCAGTATTTT.